This T cell receptor (beta chain) was recorded in a study of cytomegalovirus exposure and HLA in healthy donors. Findings of the study overall: A subsequent analysis found that TCR clusters from the first cohort also tended to co-occur in the 90 to 150 validation repertoires, with 90% to 95% of cluster scores above 0.

From germline, CDR1 is SGHAT and CDR2 FQNNGV. This CDR3 is 11 amino acids long. Between the trimmed V and J ends, which lost 4 bases and 6 bases, there was a span of 7 bases. The assay was immunoSEQ multiplex PCR, and TCRdb's table has in-frame clones only and misses some. The sample lists roughly 240,000 clones, about 83% seen once, with about 2.5% in the top ten. Concerning this clone: Its specificity is unknown.

This clonotype was sampled from a man between 18 and 35 years old in good health and CMV-seronegative. The V and J genes are TRBV11-2 and TRBJ2-7, with D uncertain. Sequencing used PBMCs. The CDR3 nucleotides are TGTGCCAGCAGCTCCCCTTCCGAGCAGTACTTC. It codes for CASSSPSEQYF.